This T cell receptor beta chain was found in a study of OX40 agonist ivuxolimab in advanced cancers. Study summary: Three patients got partial responses; one had hepatocellular carcinoma and two had cutaneous melanoma. Study-level findings and limits: With doses of 0.1 to 3.0 mg/kg, CD4+ and CD8+ blood T cells had undergone clonal expansion by week 6. The study found that CD8+ T cells averaged more expanded clones than CD4+.

This clone was detected once. Its specificity is not known. Germline CDR1 reads SGHDT; CDR2 reads YYEEEE. CDR3 length: 15 amino acids. V was trimmed by 4 bases and J by 3 bases, leaving 16 bases between them. Autoimmune disease history or systemic immunosuppression disqualified patients. Method: immunoSEQ multiplex PCR; TCRdb's copy keeps in-frame clones and lacks some. The sample has some 70,000 clones, approximately 91% seen once. This specimen was CD4+ or CD8+ T cells sorted from blood, taken in a trial of the OX40 agonist ivuxolimab. V usage is TRBV5-6 and J usage is TRBJ1-1, with D perhaps matching TRBD1 (5 bases). This receptor was taken from an adult with an advanced solid tumor such as melanoma, head and neck, liver or kidney cancer. CDR3 DNA sequence: TGTGCCAGCAGCCCTGGTTTCGGAGGGGACACTGAAGCTTTCTTT. This translates into CASSPGFGGDTEAFF.